These 32 T cell receptor beta chains originate from one sample sequenced in a study of identical twins. One entry per CDR3 protein results from TCRdb running MiXCR on the 5' RACE reads. The sample holds 240,000 or so distinct CDR3 sequences, roughly 7% seen once. The same sample was also used in a study of yellow fever vaccine responses in identical twins.

Sequences were obtained from memory (CD45RO+) T cells sorted from blood. The receptors come from a woman aged 18 to 35 in good health.

This clonotype has just a few counts. A single base separates this from a much larger clone, so it may be a read error. This chain joins TRBV12-3 or TRBV12-4 and TRBJ2-3; 12 nucleotides line up with TRBD2. V lost 4 bases, J lost 1 base, and 3 bases stayed unmatched. The CDR3 has 16 residues. CDR3 loop: CASSSRLAGGTDTQYF. The DNA of the CDR3 is TGTGCCAGCAGTTCCAGACTAGCGGGGGGCACAGATACGCAGTATTTT.

This clonotype was observed many times. This sequence joins TRBV10-3 and TRBJ2-3; 9 bases match TRBD2. J lost 2 bases, V lost 6 bases, and 9 bases had no gene match. The CDR3 spans 16 residues. Germline V gene data show CDR1 as ENHRY and CDR2 as SYGVKD. For the CDR3, the DNA is TGTGCCATCAGGGAGACTAGCGGTTTTTCCACAGATACGCAGTATTTT. This gives the protein CAIRETSGFSTDTQYF.

V and J are TRBV29-1 and TRBJ1-4; 8 bases match TRBD1. V trimming: 5 bases; J trimming: 7 bases; junction bases outside the gene matches: 3. Germline loops: CDR1 SQVTM, CDR2 ANQGSEA. The length of the CDR3 is 12 residues. CDR3 DNA: TGCAGCGTTAGTGACAGGGGTGAAAAACTGTTTTTT. Translated, it gives CSVSDRGEKLFF.

In its sample, this clonotype was seen many times. The chain has TRBV5-1 and TRBJ2-1, with TRBD2 as a possible D gene (6 bases). V dropped 0 bases and J dropped 0 bases, with 10 bases sitting between them. The CDR3 sequence is 16 residues long. Per the germline V gene, CDR1 is SGHRS and CDR2 is YFSETQ. CDR3 sequence (DNA): TGCGCCAGCAGCTTGGCGCTAGCGAGCTCCTACAATGAGCAGTTCTTC. Residues: CASSLALASSYNEQFF.

This clonotype was detected a few times. This chain links TRBV27 with TRBJ1-5; 9 positions match TRBD1. CDR1 and CDR2 (germline): MNHEY, SMNVEV (reference sequence). This CDR3 contains 15 residues. V was clipped by 6 bases and J by 5 bases; unmatched bases: 8. The CDR3 protein is CASRRGTGRDQPQHF. In DNA form, the CDR3 reads TGTGCCAGCAGGCGTGGGACAGGGAGGGATCAGCCCCAGCATTTT.

The V and J genes are TRBV3-1 and TRBJ1-2; D uncertain. The CDR3 extends over 15 amino acids. Germline V gene sequence: CDR1 LGHDT, CDR2 YNNKEL (reference sequence). V lost 0 bases and J 0 bases, leaving 8 bases between the germline ends. In DNA, the CDR3 is TGTGCCAGCAGCCAAGAATACAGCTCTAACTATGGCTACACCTTC. Its protein is CASSQEYSSNYGYTF.

The chain couples TRBV11-2 to TRBJ2-2, with D possibly being TRBD1 (6 bases). Germline loops: CDR1 SGHAT, CDR2 FQNNGV. V lost 1 base to trimming and J lost 1 base, with 10 bases between them. This CDR3 contains 16 residues. For the CDR3, the DNA is TGTGCCAGCAGCTTAGGAGGGGGTCGGAACACCGGGGAGCTGTTTTTT. Its protein is CASSLGGGRNTGELFF.

This clonotype was observed at least ten times. The V call is TRBV12-3 or TRBV12-4, the J call TRBJ1-2; the match to TRBD1 covers 9 bases. The CDR3 runs to 15 residues. The trim removed 6 bases at V and 2 bases at J, leaving 7 bases unmatched. The CDR3 loop reads CASSQAGTGNYGYTF. The DNA of the CDR3 is TGTGCCAGCAGCCAAGCCGGGACAGGGAACTATGGCTACACCTTC.

This clonotype was recorded only once. An end of the junction differs from the germline gene, which may be a read error. J is TRBJ2-3 and V is TRBV24-1; weak D call: TRBD1 (6 bases). Germline CDR1 is KGHDR and CDR2 is SFDVKD. This CDR3 contains 17 residues. The CDR3 DNA is TGTGCCACCTGTGATCCTGGGGGCCCCAAGGGCACAGATACGCAGTATTTT. Amino acids: CATCDPGGPKGTDTQYF.

This clonotype has a count of ten or more. The chain has TRBV29-1 and TRBJ2-7; perhaps TRBD2 as D (5 bases). The ends were cut back, 2 bases at V and 1 base at J, with 6 bases in the middle. CDR3 length equals 12 residues. The V gene's germline CDR1 is SQVTM and CDR2 ANQGSEA. CDR3 coding DNA: TGCAGCGTTGAATTAGCGTCCTACGAGCAGTACTTC. Its translation is CSVELASYEQYF.

V gene TRBV9 combines with J gene TRBJ2-1, with TRBD2 matching 10 bases. With V trimmed by 2 bases and J by 0 bases, 14 bases remained unmatched. Germline V CDR1 and CDR2: SGDLS, YYNGEE. This CDR3 comprises 20 residues. The CDR3 spells CASSVRTSGGIGDSYNEQFF. Here the CDR3 DNA reads TGTGCCAGCAGCGTTCGGACTAGCGGAGGTATTGGGGACTCCTACAATGAGCAGTTCTTC. The full variable domain, rest sourced from reference TRBV9 and TRBJ2-1, is DSGVTQTPKHLITATGQRVTLRCSPRSGDLSVYWYQQSLDQGLQFLIQYYNGEERAKGNILERFSAQQFPDLHSELNLSSLELGDSALYFCASSVRTSGGIGDSYNEQFFGPGTRLTVL.

This rearrangement joins TRBV7-9 to TRBJ1-1; maybe TRBD1 (5 bases). Germline V gene sequence: CDR1 SEHNR, CDR2 FQNEAQ (reference sequence). The CDR3 runs 16 residues. Trimming removed 0 bases at V and 6 bases at J, with 17 bases between. The CDR3 loop is CASSLAIDSRGAEAFF. The CDR3 DNA reads TGTGCCAGCAGCTTAGCCATTGACAGTCGAGGGGCTGAAGCTTTCTTT.

This clonotype has at least ten counts. The gene calls are TRBV12-3 or TRBV12-4 and TRBJ2-1; D is ambiguous. Trimming cost V 5 bases and J 10 bases, with 12 bases left between them. The CDR3 runs to 12 residues. CDR3 sequence: CASSALGKEQFF. CDR3 in DNA: TGTGCCAGCAGTGCCCTGGGGAAGGAGCAGTTCTTC.

This clonotype was recorded a few times. The chain combines TRBV6-1 with TRBJ1-5; D uncertain. Deletions cut 0 bases from V and 1 base from J, with 4 bases between. Germline loops: CDR1 MNHNS, CDR2 SASEGT. The CDR3 consists of 14 residues. CDR3 loop: CASSEAYSNQPQHF. The DNA for the CDR3 is TGTGCCAGCAGTGAAGCTTACAGCAATCAGCCCCAGCATTTT.

This clonotype came up many times. This chain uses TRBV5-1 with TRBJ1-1; 8 bases line up with TRBD1. V lost 0 bases to trimming and J lost 11 bases; unmatched junction nucleotides: 6. Germline V gene lookup returns CDR1 SGHRS and CDR2 YFSETQ. There are 13 residues in the CDR3. CDR3 region: CASSLAATGAAFF. CDR3 nucleotide sequence: TGCGCCAGCAGCTTGGCCGCGACAGGGGCGGCTTTCTTT. The full variable domain, rest sourced from reference TRBV5-1 and TRBJ1-1, is KAGVTQTPRYLIKTRGQQVTLSCSPISGHRSVSWYQQTPGQGLQFLFEYFSETQRNKGNFPGRFSGRQFSNSRSEMNVSTLELGDSALYLCASSLAATGAAFFGQGTRLTVV.

This clonotype was seen many times. The J gene is TRBJ2-5, the V gene TRBV6-5, with TRBD2 matching 10 bases. V shed 0 bases and J 4 bases; nucleotides not matched to a gene: 5. Germline V gene lookup returns CDR1 MNHEY and CDR2 SVGAGI. This CDR3 is 16 amino acids long. The CDR3 loop reads CASSYSLAGEGETQYF. The CDR3 region has the DNA TGTGCCAGCAGTTACTCTCTAGCGGGAGAGGGAGAGACCCAGTACTTC.

The sample holds many counts of this clonotype. This chain uses TRBV2 with TRBJ2-4, with D possibly being TRBD2 (6 bases). CDR1 SNHLY and CDR2 FYNNEI come from the germline V gene. The V end was cut by 6 bases, the J end by 0 bases, with 27 bases between. The CDR3 totals 20 residues. The DNA for the CDR3 is TGTGCCAGCAGCAGCCCTCACCTAGCGTCGCTGGAGATAGCCAAAAACATTCAGTACTTC. Translated, it gives CASSSPHLASLEIAKNIQYF. The complete variable domain, with remaining parts taken from reference TRBV2 and TRBJ2-4, reads EPEVTQTPSHQVTQMGQEVILRCVPISNHLYFYWYRQILGQKVEFLVSFYNNEISEKSEIFDDQFSVERPDGSNFTLKIRSTKLEDSAMYFCASSSPHLASLEIAKNIQYFGAGTRLSVL.

This clonotype has only a few counts. DNA for the CDR3: TGCAGTGCCCCGCGCCCCTACGGGGAAGAAAGTCAGTACTTC. Translating it yields CSAPRPYGEESQYF. The rearrangement links TRBV20-1 to TRBJ2-4, with a possible D match to TRBD2 (5 bases). The germline V gene encodes CDR1 DFQATT and CDR2 SNEGSKA (reference sequence). The CDR3 has 14 amino acids. With 6 bases removed from V and 12 bases from J, the gap between germline ends came to 24 bases.

This chain connects TRBV27 to TRBJ2-1; 14 positions agree with TRBD2. With V trimmed by 3 bases and J by 6 bases, 4 bases remained unmatched. Germline-derived CDR1 and CDR2 are MNHEY and SMNVEV (reference sequence). CDR3 length: 16 amino acids. The CDR3 bases are TGTGCCAGCAGTTTCCGACTAGCGGGGGGGCTCAATGAGCAGTTCTTC. This gives the protein CASSFRLAGGLNEQFF.

This clonotype has a handful of counts. This sequence joins TRBV5-8 and TRBJ2-3; maybe TRBD1 (6 bases). This CDR3 has 17 residues. CDR1 and CDR2 (germline): SGHTS, YDEGEE. The V end was cut by 0 bases, the J end by 2 bases, with 16 bases between. CDR3: CASSLAQTGYHTDTQYF. The CDR3 DNA reads as TGTGCCAGCAGCTTGGCCCAGACAGGTTACCACACAGATACGCAGTATTTT.

Many counts were recorded for this clonotype. CDR3 in DNA: TGTGCCAGCAGTTTAGCGCTTGAGCAGTTCTTC. This gives the protein CASSLALEQFF. The V and J genes are TRBV12-3 or TRBV12-4 and TRBJ2-1, with D hard to call. CDR3 size: 11 residues. With 0 bases removed from V and 9 bases from J, the gap between germline ends came to 3 bases.

The chain recombines TRBV5-5 with TRBJ2-5; 8 bases map to TRBD1. This CDR3 has 15 residues. Germline CDR1 SGHKS, CDR2 YYEKEE (reference sequence). V was clipped by 0 bases and J by 2 bases; unmatched bases: 3. The CDR3 DNA reads TGTGCCAGCAGCTTGGGGACAGGGCAGCAAGAGACCCAGTACTTC. Translated: CASSLGTGQQETQYF. The full variable domain, its missing parts supplied by reference TRBV5-5 and TRBJ2-5, is DAGVTQSPTHLIKTRGQQVTLRCSPISGHKSVSWYQQVLGQGPQFIFQYYEKEERGRGNFPDRFSARQFPNYSSELNVNALLLGDSALYLCASSLGTGQQETQYFGPGTRLLVL.

This chain connects TRBV24-1 to TRBJ2-1; 10 nucleotides agree with TRBD2. CDR1 is KGHDR, CDR2 SFDVKD, per germline. V lost 5 bases, J lost 10 bases, and 10 bases stayed unmatched. The CDR3 is 15 residues long. DNA of the CDR3: TGTGCCACCAGTGGGGTAGCGGGAGGCGGGGGAGAGCAGTTCTTC. This gives the protein CATSGVAGGGGEQFF.

The table lists this clonotype with many counts. Sequence at one end of the junction differs from germline and may be a read error. The rearrangement uses TRBV12-3 or TRBV12-4 and TRBJ1-3, with D maybe TRBD1 (5 bases). This CDR3 region has 11 residues. The CDR3 DNA reads as TGTGCCAGCAGCCTAACCCGGGACGCAAATTTT. Translating it yields CASSLTRDANF.

This clonotype occurred many times. This chain connects TRBV6-1 to TRBJ2-1, with 10 positions matching TRBD2. V was pared by 6 bases and J by 0 bases, with 2 bases of the junction left unmatched. The length of the CDR3 is 15 residues. The germline V gene has CDR1 MNHNS and CDR2 SASEGT. The CDR3 DNA reads as TGTGCCAGCAGCGAGCGGGAGGGCTCCTACAATGAGCAGTTCTTC. Amino acids: CASSEREGSYNEQFF.

The chain carries TRBV5-1 and TRBJ2-3; 7 nucleotides align to TRBD2. The V and J ends lost 1 base and 2 bases, in that order; junction bases with no gene match: 4. This CDR3 spans 15 amino acids. Germline V gene data show CDR1 as SGHRS and CDR2 as YFSETQ. This chain's CDR3 is CASSLMGGVTDTQYF. Written as DNA, the CDR3 is TGCGCCAGCAGCTTGATGGGGGGGGTCACAGATACGCAGTATTTT. The complete variable domain, with remaining parts taken from reference TRBV5-1 and TRBJ2-3, reads KAGVTQTPRYLIKTRGQQVTLSCSPISGHRSVSWYQQTPGQGLQFLFEYFSETQRNKGNFPGRFSGRQFSNSRSEMNVSTLELGDSALYLCASSLMGGVTDTQYFGPGTRLTVL.

This clonotype was recorded at least ten times. The chain uses TRBV6-4 and TRBJ2-3; D may be TRBD1 (6 bases). CDR1 is MRHNA and CDR2 is SNTAGT in the germline V gene. The V end lost 5 bases, the J end lost 1 base, and 10 bases lay between the germline ends. The CDR3 is made up of 14 amino acids. The CDR3 sequence: CASSKSGGTDTQYF. The CDR3, as DNA: TGTGCCAGCAGTAAATCAGGGGGCACAGATACGCAGTATTTT.

With regard to this clonotype: A read error may be the cause here, since a much bigger clone is one base away. CDR3 DNA: TGTGCCAGCGGCGTAAGCGGGGACAGCGCCAATGAGCAGTTCTTC. Translated: CASGVSGDSANEQFF. V is TRBV9 and J is TRBJ2-1; perhaps D is TRBD1 or TRBD2 (7 bases each). The CDR3 length is 15 residues. Germline V gives CDR1 SGDLS, CDR2 YYNGEE.

This rearrangement joins TRBV2 to TRBJ2-5; 7 positions agree with TRBD2. This CDR3 comprises 15 residues. From germline, CDR1 is SNHLY and CDR2 FYNNEI. J lost 0 bases, V lost 7 bases, and 8 bases had no gene match. CDR3 in amino acids: CASKRRTRDQETQYF. CDR3 coding DNA: TGTGCCAGCAAAAGGAGGACTAGAGACCAAGAGACCCAGTACTTC.

This clonotype appeared a few times. V usage is TRBV28 and J usage is TRBJ2-7; D may be TRBD1 (5 bases). CDR3 length: 15 amino acids. The V gene lost 6 bases and the J gene lost 4 bases, with 19 bases spanning the gap. The V gene's germline CDR1 is MDHEN and CDR2 SYDVKM. The CDR3 DNA reads as TGTGCCAGCAGCACCCCGACTTCAGGGTTTTACGAGCAGTACGTC. This sequence encodes CASSTPTSGFYEQYV.

The V gene is TRBV4-1, the J gene TRBJ2-7, with a tentative D call TRBD1 (5 bases). Looked up from germline, CDR1 is MGHRA and CDR2 is YSYEKL. The CDR3 length is 15 residues. V lost 0 bases and J 2 bases, leaving 11 bases between the germline ends. For the CDR3, the DNA is TGCGCCAGCAGCCAAGAGGAAACAGGCCCCTACGAGCAGTACTTC. Protein: CASSQEETGPYEQYF.

The chain combines TRBV11-2 with TRBJ2-7, with D tentatively TRBD1 (6 bases). Trimming cost V 5 bases and J 2 bases, with 13 bases left between them. CDR1 is SGHAT, CDR2 FQNNGV, per germline. This CDR3 has 14 amino acids. In DNA form, the CDR3 reads TGTGCCAGCAGCGACCACAGGGTTACCTACGAGCAGTACGTC. It encodes CASSDHRVTYEQYV.